These T cell receptor beta chains were read from a single sample in a study of T cell repertoires in ileal Crohn's disease. The method was immunoSEQ multiplex PCR; TCRdb's version includes in-frame clones alone and lacks a portion of them. The data show some 17,000 clones, 76% seen once. The material sequenced was ileal tissue. The receptor set was obtained from an adult with Crohn's disease. The CDR3 runs from the conserved cysteine through the conserved F or W. A D gene is named only where the DNA matches it firmly. A row's size may be missing; if present it is once, few, many or a size class.

V: TRBV18
D: .
J: TRBJ2-2
size: .
DNA: TGTGCCAGCTCACCACGGAGGGGGCTGAACACCGGGGAGCTGTTTTTT
CDR3: CASSPRRGLNTGELFF

V: TRBV5-4
D: .
J: TRBJ2-1
size: .
DNA: TGTGCCAGCAGCGGCTCGCCTGGGGCCGATGAGCAGTTCTTC
CDR3: CASSGSPGADEQFF

V: TRBV7-9
D: .
J: TRBJ2-7
size: .
DNA: TGTGCCAGCAGCTTTGTGGGTGGGGGTGACGAGCAGTACTTC
CDR3: CASSFVGGGDEQYF

V: TRBV28
D: .
J: TRBJ1-4
size: .
DNA: TGTGCCAGCAGGGGCTATGCAACTAATGAAAAACTGTTTTTT
CDR3: CASRGYATNEKLFF

V: TRBV27
D: .
J: TRBJ2-5
size: few
DNA: TGTGCCAGCAGTTTATCGTGGACGGAGACCCAGTACTTC
CDR3: CASSLSWTETQYF

V: TRBV6-4
D: .
J: TRBJ2-3
size: .
DNA: TGTGCCAGCAGTCCTAGCCCGGTCGTGGATACGCAGTATTTT
CDR3: CASSPSPVVDTQYF

V: TRBV7-6
D: .
J: TRBJ2-7
size: .
DNA: TGTGCCAGCAGCCACGGTGACTCCTACGAGCAGTACTTC
CDR3: CASSHGDSYEQYF

V: TRBV5-4
D: TRBD2
J: TRBJ2-7
size: .
DNA: TGTGCCAGCAGCCCAAGGACTAGCGCCCGCTCCTACGAGCAGTACTTC
CDR3: CASSPRTSARSYEQYF

V: TRBV7-9
D: TRBD1
J: TRBJ1-1
size: .
DNA: TGTGCCAGCAGCTTAGGGGGACAGGATGTAGCTTTCTTT
CDR3: CASSLGGQDVAFF

V: TRBV5-1
D: TRBD2
J: TRBJ2-7
size: .
DNA: TGCGCCAGCAGCTTGGGACGGGAGGCGCAGTACTTC
CDR3: CASSLGREAQYF

V: TRBV18
D: .
J: TRBJ2-6
size: .
DNA: TGTGCCAGCTCAACCACTGGGGCCAACGTCCTGACTTTC
CDR3: CASSTTGANVLTF

V: TRBV5-4
D: TRBD1
J: TRBJ1-4
size: .
DNA: TGTGCCAGCAGCGGCCGCGGGACAGCTAATGAAAAACTGTTTTTT
CDR3: CASSGRGTANEKLFF

V: TRBV5-6
D: .
J: TRBJ2-7
size: .
DNA: TGTGCCAGCAGCTTGGCTCAGAGCGAGCAGTACTTC
CDR3: CASSLAQSEQYF

V: TRBV5-1
D: .
J: TRBJ1-6
size: .
DNA: TGCGCCAGCAGCACAAGACAGGCGTCGGGTTCACCCCTCCACTTT
CDR3: CASSTRQASGSPLHF

V: TRBV5-1
D: TRBD2
J: TRBJ2-1
size: .
DNA: TGCGCCAGCAGCACCGCACTAGCGGGAGGCTCCTACAATGAGCAGTTCTTC
CDR3: CASSTALAGGSYNEQFF

V: TRBV4-3
D: .
J: TRBJ2-7
size: .
DNA: TGCGCCAGCAGCCAAGGTCACGGTGGGGGTTACGAGCAGTACTTC
CDR3: CASSQGHGGGYEQYF

V: TRBV25-1
D: TRBD1
J: TRBJ1-5
size: few
DNA: TGTGCCAGCAGCCTAGAGGGACAGAATCAGCCCCAGCATTTT
CDR3: CASSLEGQNQPQHF

V: TRBV5-1
D: .
J: TRBJ2-3
size: .
DNA: TGCGCCAGCAGCCCCAAAGACAGGACGGGCACAGATACGCAGTATTTT
CDR3: CASSPKDRTGTDTQYF

V: TRBV9
D: TRBD2
J: TRBJ2-7
size: .
DNA: TGTGCCAGCAGCACGGGACTAGCGGGAGGCGAGCAGTACTTC
CDR3: CASSTGLAGGEQYF

V: TRBV21-1
D: .
J: TRBJ2-6
size: .
DNA: TGTGCCAGCAATACAGCCGTCTCCGGGGCCAACGTCCTGACTTTC
CDR3: CASNTAVSGANVLTF

V: TRBV2
D: .
J: TRBJ1-4
size: .
DNA: TGTGCCAGCAGTACCAGGACGTTAGGCGAAAAACTGTTTTTT
CDR3: CASSTRTLGEKLFF

V: TRBV14
D: .
J: TRBJ1-4
size: .
DNA: TGTGCCAGCAGCCAAGATACCGCACTCTCAGGGTTGGCTAATGAAAAACTGTTTTTT
CDR3: CASSQDTALSGLANEKLFF

V: TRBV5-6
D: TRBD1
J: TRBJ2-5
size: .
DNA: TGTGCCAGCAGCAACAGGGGTGAGACCCAGTACTTC
CDR3: CASSNRGETQYF

V: TRBV7-2
D: .
J: TRBJ2-7
size: once
DNA: TGTGCCAGCAGCCTTCAGTTAGCGAGGAGCTCCTACGAGCAGTACTTC
CDR3: CASSLQLARSSYEQYF

V: TRBV5-1
D: .
J: TRBJ2-3
size: .
DNA: TGCGCCAGCAGCTTGGGCGACAGGGCGGGGGCAGATACGCAGTATTTT
CDR3: CASSLGDRAGADTQYF

V: TRBV10-3
D: .
J: TRBJ1-3
size: .
DNA: TGTGCCATCACCAACACGGAGGCCTCTGGAAACACCATATATTTT
CDR3: CAITNTEASGNTIYF

V: TRBV7-9
D: .
J: TRBJ2-1
size: .
DNA: TGTGCCAGCAGCTGGGATCAATTAGTTAGCAATGAGCAGTTCTTC
CDR3: CASSWDQLVSNEQFF

V: TRBV5-4
D: .
J: TRBJ2-2
size: .
DNA: TGTGCCAGCAGCATTAGGGGCGGGGAGCTGTTTTTT
CDR3: CASSIRGGELFF

V: TRBV12-5
D: .
J: TRBJ1-1
size: .
DNA: TGTGCTAGTGGTTTAGGAGGACGGAACACTGAAGCTTTCTTT
CDR3: CASGLGGRNTEAFF

V: TRBV19
D: .
J: TRBJ1-1
size: .
DNA: TGTGCCAGTACCCCGTTTGGCGGACTGAACACTGAAGCTTTCTTT
CDR3: CASTPFGGLNTEAFF

V: TRBV19
D: .
J: TRBJ2-1
size: .
DNA: TGTGCCAGTAGTATTCCCCGATGGGAGGGGGATGAGCAGTTCTTC
CDR3: CASSIPRWEGDEQFF

V: TRBV4-1
D: .
J: TRBJ1-2
size: once
DNA: TGCGCCAGCAGCCAAGAGTTGGGTGTCTATGGCTACACCTTC
CDR3: CASSQELGVYGYTF

V: TRBV7-9
D: TRBD2
J: TRBJ2-2
size: .
DNA: TGTGCCAGCAGCTTACGGACTAGCGGGAGTACCGGGGAGCTGTTTTTT
CDR3: CASSLRTSGSTGELFF

V: TRBV11-2
D: TRBD1
J: TRBJ2-7
size: .
DNA: TGTGCCAGCAGCTTAGTCCCTAAGACAGGGAACTACGAGCAGTACTTC
CDR3: CASSLVPKTGNYEQYF

V: TRBV11-3
D: TRBD2
J: TRBJ2-7
size: .
DNA: TGTGCCAGCAGCACCCCCCCCCTAGCGGGGAGAGAGAACTACGAGCAGTACTTC
CDR3: CASSTPPLAGRENYEQYF

V: TRBV5-1
D: .
J: TRBJ1-5
size: .
DNA: TGCGCCAGCAGCGATGGACAGACTTATAGCAATCAGCCCCAGCATTTT
CDR3: CASSDGQTYSNQPQHF

V: TRBV6-5
D: .
J: TRBJ1-2
size: once
DNA: TGTGCCAGCAGGGTCGGGCAGGCTCCTAACTATGGCTACACCTTC
CDR3: CASRVGQAPNYGYTF

V: TRBV6-5
D: .
J: TRBJ1-4
size: .
DNA: TGTGCCAGCAGTTACGCCCCAGGGAATGGGCGAAAACTGTTTTTT
CDR3: CASSYAPGNGRKLFF

V: TRBV29-1
D: .
J: TRBJ1-1
size: .
DNA: TGCAGCGTCTCAGGCCGTGAAGCTTTCTTT
CDR3: CSVSGREAFF

V: TRBV7-2
D: TRBD2
J: TRBJ2-1
size: .
DNA: TGTGCCAGCAGCTTAACCGGGACTAGCGGGAGACGTGAGCAGTTCTTC
CDR3: CASSLTGTSGRREQFF